The T cell receptor beta chain under discussion was sequenced for a study of cytomegalovirus exposure and HLA in healthy donors. General observations from the study: The authors excluded some V segments, including TRBV6-2 and TRBV6-3, as indistinguishable. The study had only CMV serostatus as immune exposure information.

Details on this clone: Its cognate antigen is unknown.

The V segment lost 6 bases and the J segment 4 bases; nucleotides outside the gene matches: 9. The germline V gene encodes CDR1 SGHVS and CDR2 FQNEAQ. The CDR3 has 16 amino acids. Both 60 Vbeta primers and 13 Jbeta primers went into the PCR. Libraries were prepared by immunoSEQ multiplex PCR; TCRdb keeps only in-frame clonotypes and omits some of them. The sample includes about 160,000 clones, around four fifths of them seen just once. The sequenced material came from PBMCs. The V and J genes are TRBV7-8 and TRBJ2-5, with 12 bases lining up with TRBD1. The clonotype originates from a woman aged 45-65 years in good health and CMV-seronegative. DNA of the CDR3: TGTGCCAGCAGATTGGGGGACAGGGGGCGGGGAGAGACCCAGTACTTC. Translating it yields CASRLGDRGRGETQYF. The full variable domain, completed using reference TRBV7-8 and TRBJ2-5, is GAGVSQSPRYKVAKRGQDVALRCDPISGHVSLFWYQQALGQGPEFLTYFQNEAQLDKSGLPSDRFFAERPEGSVSTLKIQRTQQEDSAVYLCASRLGDRGRGETQYFGPGTRLLVL.